This T cell receptor beta chain is drawn from a study of cytomegalovirus exposure and HLA in healthy donors. General study points: The classifier reportedly diagnosed cytomegalovirus status with high sensitivity and specificity. Presence/absence analyses took donor sequencing depth as roughly uniform. Many donors shared some public TCRs, even though most TCR sequences were rare. Later on, a genetic analysis was performed. It linked a missense variant in DCLRE1C with V- and J-gene trimming of TCR beta.

With regard to this clone: Antigen unknown.

Germline assignment: CDR1 SEHNR and CDR2 FQNEAQ (reference sequence). The CDR3 contains 12 residues. Primers: 60 Vbeta forward and 13 Jbeta reverse. Using immunoSEQ multiplex PCR, the repertoire was profiled, and TCRdb retains in-frame clones only, with some absent. The table records fewer than 120,000 clones, 70% to 85% of them present only once. What was sequenced was PBMCs. The TCR sequence derives from a man aged 30-40 years in good health and CMV-seropositive. The rearrangement links TRBV7-9 to TRBJ2-5; perhaps TRBD1 as D (5 bases). TRBJ2-7 explains the end of the DNA better; the J call may be wrong. This CDR3 is CASRTGSYEQYF. CDR3 in DNA: TGTGCCAGCAGAACAGGCTCCTACGAGCAGTACTTC.